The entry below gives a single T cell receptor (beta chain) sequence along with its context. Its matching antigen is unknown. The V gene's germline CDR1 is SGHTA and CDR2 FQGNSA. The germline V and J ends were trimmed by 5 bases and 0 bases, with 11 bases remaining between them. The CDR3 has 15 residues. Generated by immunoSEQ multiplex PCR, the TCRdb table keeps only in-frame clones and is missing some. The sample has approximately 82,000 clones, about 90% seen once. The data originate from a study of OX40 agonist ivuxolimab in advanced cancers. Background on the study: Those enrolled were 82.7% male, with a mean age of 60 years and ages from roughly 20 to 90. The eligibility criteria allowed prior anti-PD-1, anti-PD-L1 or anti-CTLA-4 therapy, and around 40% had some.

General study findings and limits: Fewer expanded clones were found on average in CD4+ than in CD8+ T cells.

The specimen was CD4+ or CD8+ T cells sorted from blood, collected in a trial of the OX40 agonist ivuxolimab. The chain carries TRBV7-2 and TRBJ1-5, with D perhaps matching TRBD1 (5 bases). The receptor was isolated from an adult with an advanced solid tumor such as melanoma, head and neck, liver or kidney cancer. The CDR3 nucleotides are TGTGCCAGCAGCCGACAGTCCTTTAGCAATCAGCCCCAGCATTTT. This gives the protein CASSRQSFSNQPQHF.